This TCR beta chain was sequenced in a study of T cell responses to AZD1222 COVID-19 vaccine. TCRdb's copy holds only in-frame clones and misses some; the assay was immunoSEQ multiplex PCR. The sample has 150,000 to 200,000 clones; 90% are singletons. Between the trimmed V and J ends, which lost 2 bases and 10 bases, there was a span of 15 bases. The CDR3 consists of 13 residues. Germline V gene sequence: CDR1 KGHSH, CDR2 LQKENI. The genes are TRBV18 and TRBJ2-7; D is possibly TRBD1 or TRBD2 (7 bases each). Sequencing was performed on peripheral blood, taken on day 0 of AZD1222 vaccination. The TCR was taken from an adult in good health. In nucleotides, the CDR3 is TGTGCCAGCTCACCAGGGGGGGACAGCTACCAGTACTTC. This sequence encodes CASSPGGDSYQYF.